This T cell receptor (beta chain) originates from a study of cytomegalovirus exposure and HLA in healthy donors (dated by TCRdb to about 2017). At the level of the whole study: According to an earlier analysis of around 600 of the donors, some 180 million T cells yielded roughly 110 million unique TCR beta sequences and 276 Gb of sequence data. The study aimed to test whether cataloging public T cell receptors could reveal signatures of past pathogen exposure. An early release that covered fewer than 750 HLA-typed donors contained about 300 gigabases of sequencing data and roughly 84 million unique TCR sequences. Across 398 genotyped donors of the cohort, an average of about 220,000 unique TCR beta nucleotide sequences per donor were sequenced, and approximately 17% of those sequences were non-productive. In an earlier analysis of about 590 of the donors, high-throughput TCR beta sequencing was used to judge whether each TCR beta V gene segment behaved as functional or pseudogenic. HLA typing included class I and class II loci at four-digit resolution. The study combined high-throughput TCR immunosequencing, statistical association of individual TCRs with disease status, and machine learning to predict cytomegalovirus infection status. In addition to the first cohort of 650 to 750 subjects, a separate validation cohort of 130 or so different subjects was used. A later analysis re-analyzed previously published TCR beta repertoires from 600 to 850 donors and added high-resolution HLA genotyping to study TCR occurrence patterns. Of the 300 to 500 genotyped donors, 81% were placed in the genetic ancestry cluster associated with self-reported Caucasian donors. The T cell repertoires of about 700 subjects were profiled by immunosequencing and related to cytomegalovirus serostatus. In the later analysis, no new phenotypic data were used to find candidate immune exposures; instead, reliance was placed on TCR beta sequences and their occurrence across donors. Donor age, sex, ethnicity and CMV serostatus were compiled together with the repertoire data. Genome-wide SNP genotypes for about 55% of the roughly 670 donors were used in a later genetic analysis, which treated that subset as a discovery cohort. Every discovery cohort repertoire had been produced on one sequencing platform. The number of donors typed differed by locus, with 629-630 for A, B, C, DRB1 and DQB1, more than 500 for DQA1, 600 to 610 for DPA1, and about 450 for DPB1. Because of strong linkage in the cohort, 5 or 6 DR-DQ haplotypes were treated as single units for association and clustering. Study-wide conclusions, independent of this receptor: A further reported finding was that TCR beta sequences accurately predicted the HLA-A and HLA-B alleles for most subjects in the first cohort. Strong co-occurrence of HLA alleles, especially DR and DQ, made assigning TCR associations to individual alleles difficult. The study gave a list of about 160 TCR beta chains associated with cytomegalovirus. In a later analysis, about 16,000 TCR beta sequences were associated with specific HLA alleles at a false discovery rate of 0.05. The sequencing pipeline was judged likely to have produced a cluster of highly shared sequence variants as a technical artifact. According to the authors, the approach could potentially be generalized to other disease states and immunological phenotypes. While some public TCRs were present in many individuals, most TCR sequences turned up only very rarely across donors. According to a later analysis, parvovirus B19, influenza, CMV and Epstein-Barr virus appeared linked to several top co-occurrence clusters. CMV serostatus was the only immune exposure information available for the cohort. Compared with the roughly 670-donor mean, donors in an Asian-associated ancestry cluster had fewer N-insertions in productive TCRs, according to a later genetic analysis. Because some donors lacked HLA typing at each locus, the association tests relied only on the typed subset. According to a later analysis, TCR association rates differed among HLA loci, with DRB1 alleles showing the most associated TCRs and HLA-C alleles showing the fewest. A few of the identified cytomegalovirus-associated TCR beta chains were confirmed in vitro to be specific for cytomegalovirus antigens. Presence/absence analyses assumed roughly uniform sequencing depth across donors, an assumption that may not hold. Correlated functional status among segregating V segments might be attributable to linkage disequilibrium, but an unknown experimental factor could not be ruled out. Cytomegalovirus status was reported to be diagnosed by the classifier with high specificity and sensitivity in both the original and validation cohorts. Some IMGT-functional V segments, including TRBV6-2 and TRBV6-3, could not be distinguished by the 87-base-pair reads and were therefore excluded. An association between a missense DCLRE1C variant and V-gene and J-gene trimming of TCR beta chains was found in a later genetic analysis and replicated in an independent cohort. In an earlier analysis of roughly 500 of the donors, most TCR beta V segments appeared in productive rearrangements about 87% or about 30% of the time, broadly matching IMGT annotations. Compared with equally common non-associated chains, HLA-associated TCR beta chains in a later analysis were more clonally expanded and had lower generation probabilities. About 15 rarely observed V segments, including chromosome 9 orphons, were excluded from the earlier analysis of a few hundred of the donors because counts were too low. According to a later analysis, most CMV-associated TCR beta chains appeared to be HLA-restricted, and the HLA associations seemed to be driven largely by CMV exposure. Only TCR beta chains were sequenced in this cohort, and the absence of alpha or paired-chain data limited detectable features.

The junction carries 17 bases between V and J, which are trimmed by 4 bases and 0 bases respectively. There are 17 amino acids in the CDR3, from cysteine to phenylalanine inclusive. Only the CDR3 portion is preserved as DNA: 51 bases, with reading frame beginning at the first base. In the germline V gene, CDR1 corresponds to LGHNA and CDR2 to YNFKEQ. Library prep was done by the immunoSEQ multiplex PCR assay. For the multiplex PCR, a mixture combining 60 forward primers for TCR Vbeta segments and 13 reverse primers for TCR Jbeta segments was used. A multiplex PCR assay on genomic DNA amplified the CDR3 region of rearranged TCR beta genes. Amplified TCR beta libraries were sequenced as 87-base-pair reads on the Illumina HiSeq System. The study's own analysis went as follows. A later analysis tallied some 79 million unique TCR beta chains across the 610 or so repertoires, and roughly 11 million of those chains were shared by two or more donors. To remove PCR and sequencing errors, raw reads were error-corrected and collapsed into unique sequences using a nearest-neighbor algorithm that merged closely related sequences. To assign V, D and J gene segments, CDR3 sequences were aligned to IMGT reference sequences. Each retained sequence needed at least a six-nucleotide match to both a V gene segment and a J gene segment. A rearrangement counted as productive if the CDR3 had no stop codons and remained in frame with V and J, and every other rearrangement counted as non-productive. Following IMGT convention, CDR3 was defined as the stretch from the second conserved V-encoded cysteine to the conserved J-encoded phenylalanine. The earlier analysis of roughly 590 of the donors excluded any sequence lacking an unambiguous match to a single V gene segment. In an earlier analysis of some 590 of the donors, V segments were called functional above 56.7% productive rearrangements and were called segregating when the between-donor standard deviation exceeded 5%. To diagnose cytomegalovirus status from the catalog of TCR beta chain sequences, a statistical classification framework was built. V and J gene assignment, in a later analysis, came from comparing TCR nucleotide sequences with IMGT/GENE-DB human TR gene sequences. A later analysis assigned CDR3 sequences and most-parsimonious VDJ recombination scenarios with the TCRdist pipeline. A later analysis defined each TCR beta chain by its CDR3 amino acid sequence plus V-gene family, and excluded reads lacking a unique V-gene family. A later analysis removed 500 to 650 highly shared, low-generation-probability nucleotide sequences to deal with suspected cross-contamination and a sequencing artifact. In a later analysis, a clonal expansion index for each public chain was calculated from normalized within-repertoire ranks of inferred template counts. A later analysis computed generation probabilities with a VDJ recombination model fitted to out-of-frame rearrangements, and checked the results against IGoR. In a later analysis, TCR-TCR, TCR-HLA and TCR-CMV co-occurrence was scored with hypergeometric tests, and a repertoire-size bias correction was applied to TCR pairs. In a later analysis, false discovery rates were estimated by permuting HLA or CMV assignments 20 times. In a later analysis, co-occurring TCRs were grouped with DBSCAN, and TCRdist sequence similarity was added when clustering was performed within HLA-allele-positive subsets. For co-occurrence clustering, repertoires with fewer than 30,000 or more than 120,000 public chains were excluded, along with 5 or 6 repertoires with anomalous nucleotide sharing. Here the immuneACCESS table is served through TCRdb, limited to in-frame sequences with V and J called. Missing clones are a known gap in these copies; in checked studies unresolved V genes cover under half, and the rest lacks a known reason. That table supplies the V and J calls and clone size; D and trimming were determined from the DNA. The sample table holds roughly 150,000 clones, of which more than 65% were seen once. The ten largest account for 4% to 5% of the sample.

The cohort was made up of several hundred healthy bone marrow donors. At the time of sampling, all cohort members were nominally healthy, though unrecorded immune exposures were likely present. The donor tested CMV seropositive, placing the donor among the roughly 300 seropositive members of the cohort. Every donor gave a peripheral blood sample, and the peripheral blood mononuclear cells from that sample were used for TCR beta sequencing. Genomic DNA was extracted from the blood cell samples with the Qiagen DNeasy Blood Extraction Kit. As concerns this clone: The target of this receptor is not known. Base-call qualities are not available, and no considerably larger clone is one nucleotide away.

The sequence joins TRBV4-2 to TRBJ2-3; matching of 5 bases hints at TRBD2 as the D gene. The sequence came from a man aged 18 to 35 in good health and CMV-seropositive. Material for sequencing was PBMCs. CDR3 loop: CASSPSGSGLSTDTQYF. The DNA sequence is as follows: TGTGCCAGCAGCCCATCGGGGAGCGGCCTGAGCACAGATACGCAGTATTTT.